This entry describes one T cell receptor beta chain. The antigen remains unidentified. A much larger clone lies a single base off, so this may be a read error. The CDR3 covers 14 residues. CDR1 is ENHRY and CDR2 is SYGVKD in the germline V gene. Trimming took 4 bases from V and 2 from J, leaving 9 bases between them. This sample was taken from a study of T-cell reconstitution after alpha-beta-depleted transplantation in children. As it was prepared, the TCRbeta library received unique molecular identifiers. TCRdb independently ran MiXCR on the PCR reads; one entry per CDR3 protein. The profile covers around 64,000 distinct CDR3 sequences, with about a tenth appearing a single time and about 13% taken by the ten largest. Whole-study findings and limits: The high TCRbeta diversity at day 60 in some patients came from surviving recipient T cells and thymic progenitors. The study reportedly traced alpha-beta T cells about two months after transplant to several hundred expanded graft clones.

This receptor was taken from a boy aged 10-17 years with acute myeloid leukemia, due to receive a stem cell transplant. The V gene is TRBV10-3, the J gene TRBJ2-1; D possibly corresponds to TRBD2 (6 bases). The input for sequencing was PBMCs, taken before TCRalphabeta/CD19-depleted stem cell transplant. The CDR3 spells CAISGTTPYNEQFF. The CDR3 DNA reads as TGTGCCATCAGTGGGACTACTCCCTACAATGAGCAGTTCTTC.